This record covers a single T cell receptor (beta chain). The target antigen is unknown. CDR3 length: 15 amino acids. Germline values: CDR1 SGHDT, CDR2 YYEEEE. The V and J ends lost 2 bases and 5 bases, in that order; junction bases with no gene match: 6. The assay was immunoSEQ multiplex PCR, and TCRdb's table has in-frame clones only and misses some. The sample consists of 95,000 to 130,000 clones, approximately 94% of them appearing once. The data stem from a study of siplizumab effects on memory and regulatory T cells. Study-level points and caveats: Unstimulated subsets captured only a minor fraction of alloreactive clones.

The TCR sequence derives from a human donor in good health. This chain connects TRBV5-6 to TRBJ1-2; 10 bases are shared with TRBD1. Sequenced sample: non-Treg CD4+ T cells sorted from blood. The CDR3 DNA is TGTGCCAGCAGCTTTAAGGACAGGGGGTTTTATGGCTACACCTTC. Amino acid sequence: CASSFKDRGFYGYTF. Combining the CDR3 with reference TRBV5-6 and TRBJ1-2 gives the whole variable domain DAGVTQSPTHLIKTRGQQVTLRCSPKSGHDTVSWYQQALGQGPQFIFQYYEEEERQRGNFPDRFSGHQFPNYSSELNVNALLLGDSALYLCASSFKDRGFYGYTFGSGTRLTVV.